Listed here are 21 T cell receptor beta chains from one sample, sequenced in a study of T cell changes during pregnancy in multiple sclerosis. The method was immunoSEQ multiplex PCR; TCRdb's version includes in-frame clones alone and lacks a portion of them. This table holds more than 100,000 clones, 92% found once. This sample comprised peripheral blood, obtained after pregnancy. The origin of the receptors is a female donor with multiple sclerosis, enrolled in a pregnancy study.

The V gene is TRBV5-1, the J gene TRBJ2-2; perhaps TRBD1 as D (6 bases). Germline CDR1 and CDR2: SGHRS and YFSETQ. Trimming left V 2 bases short and J 3 bases short, with 11 bases between. The CDR3 totals 15 residues. The CDR3 DNA sequence: TGCGCCAGCAGCTTCGGGACACTCGACACCGGGGAGCTGTTTTTT. The encoded protein is CASSFGTLDTGELFF.

This CDR3 is CASSQDTGGLGETQYF. The CDR3 DNA reads TGCGCCAGCAGCCAAGATACGGGGGGGCTTGGGGAGACCCAGTACTTC. The chain carries TRBV4-1 and TRBJ2-5; 8 nucleotides align to TRBD2. J lost 5 bases, V lost 0 bases, and 8 bases had no gene match. In germline, CDR1 is MGHRA, CDR2 YSYEKL. This CDR3 comprises 16 residues.

The chain employs TRBV5-4 and TRBJ2-7, with 8 bases lining up with TRBD2. The germline V gene encodes CDR1 SGHNT and CDR2 YYREEE (reference sequence). The CDR3 is 13 residues long. V was pared by 4 bases and J by 3 bases, with 3 bases of the junction left unmatched. DNA of the CDR3: TGTGCCAGCAGCCCGGGAGGGATCTACGAGCAGTACTTC. Translated: CASSPGGIYEQYF.

In DNA form, the CDR3 reads TGTGCCAGTAGAGGGGGCGTTATTGAGCAGTTCTTC. Amino acids: CASRGGVIEQFF. This chain connects TRBV19 to TRBJ2-1; TRBD1 aligns across 7 bases. Trimming removed 6 bases from V and 9 bases from J; junction bases left unmatched: 5. The CDR3 totals 12 residues. Per the germline V gene, CDR1 is LNHDA and CDR2 is SQIVND (reference sequence). The variable domain in full, with the rest retrieved from reference TRBV19 and TRBJ2-1, is DGGITQSPKYLFRKEGQNVTLSCEQNLNHDAMYWYRQDPGQGLRLIYYSQIVNDFQKGDIAEGYSVSREKKESFPLTVTSAQKNPTAFYLCASRGGVIEQFFGPGTRLTVL.

This sequence joins TRBV19 and TRBJ2-3; 9 nucleotides align to TRBD2. From germline, CDR1 is LNHDA and CDR2 SQIVND (reference sequence). The CDR3 is made up of 16 amino acids. With V trimmed by 3 bases and J by 5 bases, 9 bases remained unmatched. The CDR3: CASSIEPAGGQDTQYF. The CDR3 nucleotides are TGTGCCAGTAGTATTGAACCAGCGGGGGGCCAAGATACGCAGTATTTT.

V usage is TRBV5-6 and J usage is TRBJ2-5, with 7 positions matching TRBD2. CDR3 length equals 12 residues. V shed 4 bases, J shed 5 bases, and the junction held 2 bases outside the gene matches. Germline V gene lookup returns CDR1 SGHDT and CDR2 YYEEEE. DNA for the CDR3: TGTGCCAGCAGCCAGGGAGGGGAGACCCAGTACTTC. This encodes CASSQGGETQYF.

The chain couples TRBV6-5 to TRBJ1-2, with 7 bases aligning to TRBD1. In germline, CDR1 is MNHEY, CDR2 SVGAGI. This CDR3 is 13 amino acids long. The V gene end was trimmed by 6 bases and the J gene end by 6 bases; junction bases not matched to a gene: 7. The CDR3 DNA reads as TGTGCCAGCAGCCGCGGACAGGCAAATGGCTACACCTTC. It codes for CASSRGQANGYTF.

This chain joins TRBV28 and TRBJ2-5; 13 bases line up with TRBD2. This CDR3 spans 16 amino acids. Germline CDR1 MDHEN, CDR2 SYDVKM. Germline trimming cut 5 bases from V and 2 bases from J; bases unmatched to any gene: 5. In nucleotides, the CDR3 is TGTGCCAGCAGTCTGGGGACTAGCGGGAATCAAGAGACCCAGTACTTC. The encoded protein is CASSLGTSGNQETQYF.

The rearrangement links TRBV28 to TRBJ1-2, with 10 bases identical to TRBD1. Germline CDR1 reads MDHEN; CDR2 reads SYDVKM. V shed 2 bases and J 2 bases; nucleotides not matched to a gene: 2. The CDR3 has 15 amino acids. This CDR3 is CASSLPGQGNYGYTF. In nucleotides, the CDR3 is TGTGCCAGCAGTTTACCGGGACAGGGGAACTATGGCTACACCTTC.

The V and J genes are TRBV18 and TRBJ1-3, with D possibly matching TRBD1 (5 bases). Trimming removed 5 bases from V and 2 bases from J, with 16 bases in between. The V gene's germline CDR1 is KGHSH and CDR2 LQKENI. The CDR3 is 16 residues long. This CDR3 is CASSSNPPGAGNTIYF. As DNA, the CDR3 is TGTGCCAGCTCATCAAACCCCCCGGGGGCTGGAAACACCATATATTTT.

The rearrangement joins TRBV4-3 to TRBJ1-1, with D hard to call. Germline lookup yields CDR1 LGHNA and CDR2 YSLEER. The germline V and J ends were trimmed by 2 bases and 1 base, with 8 bases remaining between them. There are 14 residues in the CDR3. CDR3 in amino acids: CASSQSVGNTEAFF. The DNA of the CDR3 is TGCGCCAGCAGCCAAAGCGTGGGGAACACTGAAGCTTTCTTT.

This clone occurred a few times. The V and J genes are TRBV27 and TRBJ1-5; D is ambiguous. The CDR3 is 14 residues long. The V end was cut by 6 bases, the J end by 3 bases, with 12 bases between. The V gene's germline CDR1 is MNHEY and CDR2 SMNVEV (reference sequence). This CDR3 is CASSRGRDNQPQHF. The CDR3 nucleotides read TGTGCCAGCAGCCGAGGGAGGGACAATCAGCCCCAGCATTTT.

This clone was picked up one time. J is TRBJ2-3 and V is TRBV6-6; 14 positions agree with TRBD2. Trimming at V came to 7 bases and at J to 5 bases, leaving 8 bases not matched to a gene. The CDR3 loop spans 16 amino acids. Germline assignment: CDR1 MNHNY and CDR2 SVGAGI (reference sequence). CDR3 residues: CASTPQGTSGRDTQYF. CDR3 coding DNA: TGTGCCAGCACCCCACAGGGGACTAGCGGGAGAGATACGCAGTATTTT.

This chain joins TRBV29-1 and TRBJ2-7; 7 bases map to TRBD1. Germline CDR1 and CDR2: SQVTM and ANQGSEA. The CDR3 covers 14 residues. The V gene end was trimmed by 4 bases and the J gene end by 0 bases; junction bases not matched to a gene: 6. CDR3 loop: CSVVGQANSYEQYF. The CDR3 coding sequence is TGCAGCGTTGTAGGACAGGCTAACTCCTACGAGCAGTACTTC.

The chain employs TRBV19 and TRBJ2-1; TRBD2 aligns across 7 bases. This CDR3 has 15 residues. Germline assignment: CDR1 LNHDA and CDR2 SQIVND (reference sequence). The trim removed 3 bases at V and 2 bases at J, leaving 4 bases unmatched. For the CDR3, the DNA is TGTGCCAGTAGTATTTCTAGCGGTCCCTACAATGAGCAGTTCTTC. Residues: CASSISSGPYNEQFF.

CDR3 sequence reads: CASSAQHTDTQYF. The CDR3 DNA sequence: TGTGCCAGCAGCGCCCAACATACAGATACGCAGTATTTT. The rearrangement links TRBV7-9 to TRBJ2-3; D is ambiguous. The CDR3 has 13 residues. Germline V lookup: CDR1 SEHNR, CDR2 FQNEAQ (reference sequence). The germline V and J ends were trimmed by 5 bases and 3 bases, with 9 bases remaining between them.

This chain uses TRBV28 with TRBJ2-4, with a tentative D call TRBD1 (6 bases). The ends were cut back, 5 bases at V and 9 bases at J, with 14 bases in the middle. This CDR3 is 13 amino acids long. Germline CDR1 reads MDHEN; CDR2 reads SYDVKM. The CDR3 here is CASSPPRGGIQYF. CDR3 DNA: TGTGCCAGCAGTCCCCCGAGAGGGGGCATTCAGTACTTC.

This chain joins TRBV2 and TRBJ1-3; D gene ambiguous. The V end lost 6 bases, the J end lost 0 bases, and 15 bases lay between the germline ends. From germline, CDR1 is SNHLY and CDR2 FYNNEI. The CDR3 is 16 amino acids. CDR3 nucleotide sequence: TGTGCCAGCAGGCCTGAACAGTCATCCTCTGGAAACACCATATATTTT. Translated: CASRPEQSSSGNTIYF.

The chain joins TRBV5-1 to TRBJ1-4; TRBD1 might be the D (5 bases). Germline loops: CDR1 SGHRS, CDR2 YFSETQ. The CDR3 loop spans 11 amino acids. Deletions cut 4 bases from V and 13 bases from J, with 11 bases between. The CDR3 is CASSPGQGLFF. The CDR3 DNA reads TGCGCCAGCAGCCCCGGGCAGGGACTGTTTTTT.

Here the CDR3 DNA reads TGTGCCAGCAGCCTAAACAGGGGCACTGAAGCTTTCTTT. Amino acids: CASSLNRGTEAFF. The V and J genes are TRBV25-1 and TRBJ1-1; 7 positions agree with TRBD1. The CDR3 has 13 amino acids. V trimming: 6 bases; J trimming: 4 bases; junction bases outside the gene matches: 5. CDR1 MGHDK and CDR2 SYGVNS come from the germline V gene.

The chain couples TRBV19 to TRBJ1-2, with D possibly TRBD1 on 5 matching bases. The CDR3 contains 14 residues. V dropped 11 bases and J dropped 0 bases, with 16 bases sitting between them. From germline, CDR1 is LNHDA and CDR2 SQIVND (reference sequence). CDR3 nucleotides: TGTGCCGCCAGCCCGGGACTAGCTAACTATGGCTACACCTTC. This gives the protein CAASPGLANYGYTF. Complete variable domain (other parts from reference TRBV19 and TRBJ1-2): DGGITQSPKYLFRKEGQNVTLSCEQNLNHDAMYWYRQDPGQGLRLIYYSQIVNDFQKGDIAEGYSVSREKKESFPLTVTSAQKNPTAFYLCAASPGLANYGYTFGSGTRLTVV.